Below, 6 T cell receptor beta chains from the same sample are listed, as sequenced in a study of cytomegalovirus exposure and HLA in healthy donors. The PCR was carried out with 60 Vbeta primers and 13 Jbeta primers. Sequenced by immunoSEQ multiplex PCR; TCRdb stores in-frame clones only, minus some. The sample shows roughly 70,000 clones, and 6.5% to 9.5% sits with its ten largest clones. Input material: PBMCs. The receptors were sampled from a female donor in good health and CMV-seropositive.

This sequence joins TRBV14 and TRBJ2-7, with TRBD2 matching 10 bases. Trimming at V came to 1 base and at J to 2 bases, leaving 5 bases not matched to a gene. Germline V gene sequence: CDR1 SGHDN, CDR2 FVKESK. The CDR3 loop spans 16 amino acids. Here the CDR3 reads CASSQAKTSGTYEQYF. The CDR3 nucleotides are TGTGCCAGCAGCCAAGCTAAAACTAGCGGGACCTACGAGCAGTACTTC.

The V and J genes are TRBV27 and TRBJ2-7; tentatively, D is TRBD1 (7 bases). This CDR3 has 14 residues. Deletions cut 5 bases from V and 6 bases from J, with 17 bases between. CDR1 is MNHEY, CDR2 SMNVEV, per germline (reference sequence). CDR3 in DNA: TGTGCCAGCAGTCCACGGCAGGGGGGAGGCGAGCAGTACTTC. Residues: CASSPRQGGGEQYF.

The chain employs TRBV5-1 and TRBJ2-7, with 14 positions matching TRBD2. CDR3 size: 17 residues. Trimming took 4 bases from V and 5 from J; bases not matched to a gene: 11. The V gene's germline CDR1 is SGHRS and CDR2 YFSETQ. The CDR3 loop is CASSSAGTSGSINEQYF. The DNA for the CDR3 is TGCGCCAGCAGCAGTGCCGGGACTAGCGGGAGTATCAACGAGCAGTACTTC.

The chain is built from TRBV5-1 and TRBJ2-2; D possibly corresponds to TRBD2 (5 bases). The germline V gene encodes CDR1 SGHRS and CDR2 YFSETQ. CDR3 length: 16 residues. The V end lost 4 bases, the J end lost 0 bases, and 13 bases lay between the germline ends. The CDR3 bases are TGCGCCAGCAGCCTGATAGGACTCACGAACACCGGGGAGCTGTTTTTT. This sequence encodes CASSLIGLTNTGELFF.

The V and J genes are TRBV19 and TRBJ2-7, with 8 bases aligning to TRBD1. Per the germline V gene, CDR1 is LNHDA and CDR2 is SQIVND (reference sequence). This CDR3 spans 13 amino acids. The junction had 9 bases not matched to a gene; V was cut back by 2 bases and J by 12 bases. The CDR3 here is CASSITGTGSVYF. The CDR3 DNA reads as TGTGCCAGTAGTATAACCGGGACAGGTAGTGTGTACTTC.

The chain has TRBV10-3 and TRBJ2-7; D might be TRBD1 (5 bases). V lost 2 bases and J lost 6, with 5 bases in between. The CDR3 has 11 residues. Germline V gene sequence: CDR1 ENHRY, CDR2 SYGVKD. CDR3: CAISEGAEQYF. The CDR3 DNA reads TGTGCCATCAGTGAGGGGGCCGAGCAGTACTTC.